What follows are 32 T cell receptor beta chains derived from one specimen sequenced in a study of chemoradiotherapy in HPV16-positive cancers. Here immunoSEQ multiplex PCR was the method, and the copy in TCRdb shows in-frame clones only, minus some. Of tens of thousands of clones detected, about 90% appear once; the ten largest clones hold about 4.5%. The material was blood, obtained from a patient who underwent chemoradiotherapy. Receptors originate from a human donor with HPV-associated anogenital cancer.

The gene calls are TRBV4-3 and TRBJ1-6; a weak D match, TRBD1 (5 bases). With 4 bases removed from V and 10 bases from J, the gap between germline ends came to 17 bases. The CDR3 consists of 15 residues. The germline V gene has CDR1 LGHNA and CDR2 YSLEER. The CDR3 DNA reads TGCGCCAGCAGCCCAGTTGGTCAGGGTGGGTCACCCCTCCACTTT. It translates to CASSPVGQGGSPLHF.

CDR3 in amino acids: CASSILSRQGTIFLPGANVLTF. DNA for the CDR3: TGTGCCAGTAGTATCTTATCCCGACAGGGTACTATTTTCTTACCTGGGGCCAACGTCCTGACTTTC. V and J are TRBV19 and TRBJ2-6; 7 bases match TRBD1. J gave up 2 bases and V 3 bases, and 22 bases lay outside the gene matches. Germline lookup yields CDR1 LNHDA and CDR2 SQIVND (reference sequence). This CDR3 is built from 22 residues.

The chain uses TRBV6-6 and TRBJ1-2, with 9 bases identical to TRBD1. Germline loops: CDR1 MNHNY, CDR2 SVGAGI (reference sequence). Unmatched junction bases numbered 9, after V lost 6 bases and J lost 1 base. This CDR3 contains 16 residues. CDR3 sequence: CASRTPGTGFNYGYTF. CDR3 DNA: TGTGCCAGCAGGACCCCCGGGACAGGGTTTAACTATGGCTACACCTTC.

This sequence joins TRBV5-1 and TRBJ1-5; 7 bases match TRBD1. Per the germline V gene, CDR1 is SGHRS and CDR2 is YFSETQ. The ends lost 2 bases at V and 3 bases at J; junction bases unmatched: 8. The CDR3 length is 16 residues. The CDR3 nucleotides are TGCGCCAGCAGCTTAATCCCGACAGGGAACAATCAGCCCCAGCATTTT. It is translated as CASSLIPTGNNQPQHF.

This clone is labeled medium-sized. CDR3 protein: CASSEEGHTEAFF. CDR3 nucleotide sequence: TGTGCCAGCAGTGAAGAGGGGCACACTGAAGCTTTCTTT. The chain has TRBV6-1 and TRBJ1-1; D possibly corresponds to TRBD1 (5 bases). V was pared by 1 base and J by 3 bases, with 6 bases between. The CDR3 is made up of 13 amino acids. Germline CDR1 is MNHNS and CDR2 is SASEGT.

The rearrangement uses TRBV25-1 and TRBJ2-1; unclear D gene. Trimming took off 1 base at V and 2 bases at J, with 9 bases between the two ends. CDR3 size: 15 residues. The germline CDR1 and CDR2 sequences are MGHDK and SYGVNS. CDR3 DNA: TGTGCCAGCAGTGAATCTCCAGTCACCTACAATGAGCAGTTCTTC. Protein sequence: CASSESPVTYNEQFF.

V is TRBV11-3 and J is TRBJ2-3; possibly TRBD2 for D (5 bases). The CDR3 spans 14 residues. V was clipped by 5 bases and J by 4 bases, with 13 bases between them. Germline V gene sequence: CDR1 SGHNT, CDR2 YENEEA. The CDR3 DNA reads TGTGCCAGCAGCCAGCGGTCGCGAGCAGATACGCAGTATTTT. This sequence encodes CASSQRSRADTQYF.

The CDR3 sequence: CASSYSGTGDREQYF. CDR3 coding DNA: TGTGCCAGCAGTTACTCCGGGACAGGGGATCGCGAGCAGTACTTC. This chain joins TRBV6-6 and TRBJ2-5, with 10 bases identical to TRBD1. The better agreement between TRBJ2-7 and the DNA end casts doubt on the J call. The germline gives CDR1 MNHNY, CDR2 SVGAGI (reference sequence). The CDR3 is 15 amino acids.

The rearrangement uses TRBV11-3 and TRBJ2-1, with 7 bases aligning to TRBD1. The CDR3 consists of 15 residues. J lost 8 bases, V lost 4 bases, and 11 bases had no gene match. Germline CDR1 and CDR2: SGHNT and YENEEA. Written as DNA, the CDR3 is TGTGCCAGCAGCTCCCAGACAGGGCAGCTCCATGAGCAGTTCTTC. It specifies CASSSQTGQLHEQFF.

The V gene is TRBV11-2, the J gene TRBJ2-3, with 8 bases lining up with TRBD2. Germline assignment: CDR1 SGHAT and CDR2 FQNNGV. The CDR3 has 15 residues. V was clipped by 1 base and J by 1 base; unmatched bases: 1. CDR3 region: CASSLVGGGTDTQYF. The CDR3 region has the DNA TGTGCCAGCAGCTTAGTCGGGGGGGGCACAGATACGCAGTATTTT.

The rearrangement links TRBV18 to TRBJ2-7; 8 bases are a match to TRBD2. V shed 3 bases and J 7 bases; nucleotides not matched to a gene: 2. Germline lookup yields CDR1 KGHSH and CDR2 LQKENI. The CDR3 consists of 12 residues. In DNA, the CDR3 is TGTGCCAGCTCACCTACGGGGGGGGAGCAGTACTTC. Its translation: CASSPTGGEQYF.

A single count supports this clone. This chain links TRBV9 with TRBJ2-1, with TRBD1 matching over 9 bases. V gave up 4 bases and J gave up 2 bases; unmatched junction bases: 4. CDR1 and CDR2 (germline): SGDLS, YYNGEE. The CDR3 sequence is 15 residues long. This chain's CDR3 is CASSPGQGTYNEQFF. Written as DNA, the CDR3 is TGTGCCAGCAGCCCGGGACAGGGAACCTACAATGAGCAGTTCTTC.

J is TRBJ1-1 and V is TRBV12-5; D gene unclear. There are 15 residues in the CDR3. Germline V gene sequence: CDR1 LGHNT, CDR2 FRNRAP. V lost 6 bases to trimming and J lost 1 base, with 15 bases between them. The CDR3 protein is CASGLERSRNTEAFF. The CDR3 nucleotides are TGTGCTAGTGGCCTCGAAAGGTCCCGGAACACTGAAGCTTTCTTT. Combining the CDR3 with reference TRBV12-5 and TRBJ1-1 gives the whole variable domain DARVTQTPRHKVTEMGQEVTMRCQPILGHNTVFWYRQTMMQGLELLAYFRNRAPLDDSGMPKDRFSAEMPDATLATLKIQPSEPRDSAVYFCASGLERSRNTEAFFGQGTRLTVV.

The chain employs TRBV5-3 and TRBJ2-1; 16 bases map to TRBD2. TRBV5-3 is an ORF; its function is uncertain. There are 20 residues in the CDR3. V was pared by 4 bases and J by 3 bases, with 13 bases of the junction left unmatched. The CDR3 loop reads CARSRGLAGGSVGNYNEQFF. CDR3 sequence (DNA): TGTGCCAGAAGCAGGGGACTAGCGGGAGGGTCTGTAGGAAACTACAATGAGCAGTTCTTC.

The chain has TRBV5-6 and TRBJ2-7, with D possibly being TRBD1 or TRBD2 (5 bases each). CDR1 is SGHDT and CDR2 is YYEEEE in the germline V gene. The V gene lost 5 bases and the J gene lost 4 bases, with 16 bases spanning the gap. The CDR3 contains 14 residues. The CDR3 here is CASRYAGTLYEQYF. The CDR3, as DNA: TGTGCCAGCAGATATGCCGGGACCTTGTACGAGCAGTACTTC.

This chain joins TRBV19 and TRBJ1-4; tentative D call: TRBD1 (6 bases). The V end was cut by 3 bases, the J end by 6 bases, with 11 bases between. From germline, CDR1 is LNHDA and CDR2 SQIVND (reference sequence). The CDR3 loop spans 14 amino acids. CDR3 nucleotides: TGTGCCAGTAGTATGGGGGGGGCCCATGAAAAACTGTTTTTT. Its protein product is CASSMGGAHEKLFF. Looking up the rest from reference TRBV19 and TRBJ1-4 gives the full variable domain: DGGITQSPKYLFRKEGQNVTLSCEQNLNHDAMYWYRQDPGQGLRLIYYSQIVNDFQKGDIAEGYSVSREKKESFPLTVTSAQKNPTAFYLCASSMGGAHEKLFFGSGTQLSVL.

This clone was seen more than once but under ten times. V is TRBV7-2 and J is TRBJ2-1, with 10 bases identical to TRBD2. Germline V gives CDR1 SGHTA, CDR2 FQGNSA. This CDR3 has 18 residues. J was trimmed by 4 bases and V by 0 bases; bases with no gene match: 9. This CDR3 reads CASSLAPNSGGPYNEQFF. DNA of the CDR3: TGTGCCAGCAGCTTAGCGCCGAATAGCGGGGGGCCTTACAATGAGCAGTTCTTC.

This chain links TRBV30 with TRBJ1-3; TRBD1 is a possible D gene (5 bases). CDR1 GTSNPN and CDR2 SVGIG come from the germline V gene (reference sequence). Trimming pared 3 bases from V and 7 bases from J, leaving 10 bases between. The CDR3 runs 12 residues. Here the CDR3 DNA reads TGTGCCTGGAGACAGGAATTGAACACCATATATTTT. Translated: CAWRQELNTIYF.

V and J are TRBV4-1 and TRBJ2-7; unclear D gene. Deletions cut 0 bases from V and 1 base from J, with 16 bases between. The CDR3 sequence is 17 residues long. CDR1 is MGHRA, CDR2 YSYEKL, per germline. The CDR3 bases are TGCGCCAGCAGCCAAGAGACCCCCGGGTCCCCATCCTACGAGCAGTACTTC. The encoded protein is CASSQETPGSPSYEQYF.

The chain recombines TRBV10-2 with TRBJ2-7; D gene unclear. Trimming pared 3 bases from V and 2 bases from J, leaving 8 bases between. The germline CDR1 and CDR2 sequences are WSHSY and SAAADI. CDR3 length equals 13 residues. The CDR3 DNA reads TGCGCCAGCAGTGAAGACAACACCTACGAGCAGTACTTC. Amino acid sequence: CASSEDNTYEQYF.

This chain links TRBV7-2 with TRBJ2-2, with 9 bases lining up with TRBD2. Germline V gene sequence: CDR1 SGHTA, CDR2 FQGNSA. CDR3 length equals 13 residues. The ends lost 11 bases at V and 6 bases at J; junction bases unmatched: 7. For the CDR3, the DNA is TGTGCCCTTATTAGCGGGAGTCCCGGGGAGCTGTTTTTT. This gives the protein CALISGSPGELFF.

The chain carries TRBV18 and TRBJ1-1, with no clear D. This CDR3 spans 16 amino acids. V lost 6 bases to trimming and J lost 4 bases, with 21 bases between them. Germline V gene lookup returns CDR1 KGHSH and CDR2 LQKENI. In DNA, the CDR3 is TGTGCCAGCTCCCCTCAAACCCGGGGAGACGGCACTGAAGCTTTCTTT. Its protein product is CASSPQTRGDGTEAFF.

CDR3 nucleotides: TGTGCCAGCAGATCAAACAGGGGGCAAGACTATGGCTACACCTTC. Protein product: CASRSNRGQDYGYTF. The chain joins TRBV6-5 to TRBJ1-2; 9 bases match TRBD1. V was pared by 6 bases and J by 3 bases, with 8 bases of the junction left unmatched. Germline values: CDR1 MNHEY, CDR2 SVGAGI. There are 15 residues in the CDR3.

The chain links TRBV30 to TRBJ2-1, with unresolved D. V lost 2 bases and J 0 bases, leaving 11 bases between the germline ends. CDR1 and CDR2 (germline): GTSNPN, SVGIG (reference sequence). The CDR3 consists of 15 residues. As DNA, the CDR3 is TGTGCCTGGAGTCCCCCCTCCCCCTCCTACAATGAGCAGTTCTTC. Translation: CAWSPPSPSYNEQFF.

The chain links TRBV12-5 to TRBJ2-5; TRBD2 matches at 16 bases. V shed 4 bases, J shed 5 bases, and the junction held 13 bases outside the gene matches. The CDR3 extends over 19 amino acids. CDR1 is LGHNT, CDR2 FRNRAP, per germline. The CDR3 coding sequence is TGTGCTAGTGGTTCTCAGACCGGGACTAGCGGGAGGGCCGTGGAGACCCAGTACTTC. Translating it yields CASGSQTGTSGRAVETQYF.

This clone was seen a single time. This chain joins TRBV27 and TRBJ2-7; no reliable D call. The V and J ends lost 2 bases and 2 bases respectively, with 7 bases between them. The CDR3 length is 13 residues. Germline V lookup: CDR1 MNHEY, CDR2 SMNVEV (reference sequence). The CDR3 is CASSLRTPYEQYF. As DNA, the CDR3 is TGTGCCAGCAGTTTACGTACCCCCTACGAGCAGTACTTC.

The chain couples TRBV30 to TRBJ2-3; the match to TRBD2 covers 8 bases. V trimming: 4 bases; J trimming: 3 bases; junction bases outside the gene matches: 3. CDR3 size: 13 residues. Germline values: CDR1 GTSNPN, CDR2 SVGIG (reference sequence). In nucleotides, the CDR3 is TGTGCCTGGAATCGGGGGGGGACAGATACGCAGTATTTT. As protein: CAWNRGGTDTQYF.

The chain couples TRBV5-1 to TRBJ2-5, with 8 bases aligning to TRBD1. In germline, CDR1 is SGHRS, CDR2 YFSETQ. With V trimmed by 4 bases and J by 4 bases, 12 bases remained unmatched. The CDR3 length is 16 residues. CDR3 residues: CASSAQPQGARETQYF. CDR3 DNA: TGCGCCAGCAGCGCCCAGCCCCAGGGGGCGCGAGAGACCCAGTACTTC.

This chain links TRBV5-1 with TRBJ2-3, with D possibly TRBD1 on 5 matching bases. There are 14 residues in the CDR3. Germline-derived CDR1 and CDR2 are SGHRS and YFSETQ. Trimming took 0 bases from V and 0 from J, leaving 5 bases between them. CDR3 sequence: CASSLDRSTDTQYF. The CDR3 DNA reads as TGCGCCAGCAGCTTGGACAGGAGCACAGATACGCAGTATTTT.

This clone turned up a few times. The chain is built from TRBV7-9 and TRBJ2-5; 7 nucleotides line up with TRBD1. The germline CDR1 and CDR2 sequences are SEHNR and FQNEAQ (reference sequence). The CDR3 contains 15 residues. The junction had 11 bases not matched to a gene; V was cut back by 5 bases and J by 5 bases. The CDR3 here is CASSPSLTGWETQYF. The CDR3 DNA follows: TGTGCCAGCAGCCCGTCCCTGACAGGGTGGGAGACCCAGTACTTC. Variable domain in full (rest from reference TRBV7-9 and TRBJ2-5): DTGVSQNPRHKITKRGQNVTFRCDPISEHNRLYWYRQTLGQGPEFLTYFQNEAQLEKSRLLSDRFSAERPKGSFSTLEIQRTEQGDSAMYLCASSPSLTGWETQYFGPGTRLLVL.

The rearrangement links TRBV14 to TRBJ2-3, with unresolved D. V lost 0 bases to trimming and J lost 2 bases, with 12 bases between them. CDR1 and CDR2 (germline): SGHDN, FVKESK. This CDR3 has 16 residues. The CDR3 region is CASSQDVGLFTDTQYF. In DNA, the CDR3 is TGTGCCAGCAGCCAAGATGTGGGCTTATTCACAGATACGCAGTATTTT.

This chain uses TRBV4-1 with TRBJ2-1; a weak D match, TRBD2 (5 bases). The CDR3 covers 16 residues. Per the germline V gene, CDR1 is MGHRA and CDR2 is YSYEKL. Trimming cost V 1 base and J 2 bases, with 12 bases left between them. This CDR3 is CASSQGRGHPYNEQFF. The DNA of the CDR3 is TGCGCCAGCAGCCAAGGGAGAGGGCACCCCTACAATGAGCAGTTCTTC.